This TCR beta chain was obtained from a study of response to subunit inactivated influenza vaccine. TCRdb itself ran the RT-PCR reads through MiXCR, one entry per CDR3 protein. The sample lists about 500,000 distinct CDR3 sequences, more than 15% occurring once. Findings and caveats of the study: The authors put forward the suggestion that each seasonal influenza vaccination may bring in only a limited number of new T cells.

This clonotype was seen only a few times. Its cognate antigen is unknown. The germline V gene has CDR1 DFQATT and CDR2 SNEGSKA (reference sequence). Trimming shortened V by 0 bases and J by 1 base, and 9 bases separated the two germline ends. CDR3 length: 14 amino acids. The TCR originated in a man between 50 and 75 years old who received an inactivated influenza vaccine. Source: CD4+ T cells sorted from PBMCs, taken roughly 24 months after vaccination. This chain links TRBV20-1 with TRBJ1-1, with D unclear. The CDR3 DNA reads TGCAGTGCTAGAGATGACGGAGGGAACACTGAAGCTTTCTTT. The encoded protein is CSARDDGGNTEAFF.